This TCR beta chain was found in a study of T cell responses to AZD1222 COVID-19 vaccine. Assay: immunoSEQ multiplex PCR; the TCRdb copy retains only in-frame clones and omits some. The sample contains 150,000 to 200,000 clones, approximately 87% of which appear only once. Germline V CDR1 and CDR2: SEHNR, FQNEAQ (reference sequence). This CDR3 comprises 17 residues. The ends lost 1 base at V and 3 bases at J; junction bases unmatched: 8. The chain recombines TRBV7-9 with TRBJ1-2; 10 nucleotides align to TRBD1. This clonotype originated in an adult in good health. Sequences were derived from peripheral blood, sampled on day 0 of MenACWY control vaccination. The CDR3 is CASSLGDRGLTDYGYTF. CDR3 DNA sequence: TGTGCCAGCAGCTTAGGGGACAGGGGCTTAACGGACTATGGCTACACCTTC. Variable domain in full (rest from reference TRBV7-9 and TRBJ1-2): DTGVSQNPRHKITKRGQNVTFRCDPISEHNRLYWYRQTLGQGPEFLTYFQNEAQLEKSRLLSDRFSAERPKGSFSTLEIQRTEQGDSAMYLCASSLGDRGLTDYGYTFGSGTRLTVV.